The entry that follows covers one TCR beta chain sequence. V was cut by 4 bases and J by 1 base, with 16 bases left in between. Germline CDR1 reads SGHDN; CDR2 reads FVKESK. CDR3 length equals 17 residues. Central memory, naive, regulatory and stem cell-like memory CD4+ cells were sorted by CD45RO/CCR7/CD25/CD127/CD95/CD27. Once sorted, every population was more than 95% pure. The authors reverse transcribed all of the isolated RNA, so sequencing captured expressed TCRB transcripts. Generated by immunoSEQ multiplex PCR, the TCRdb table keeps only in-frame clones and is missing some. The sample lists a few hundred thousand clones, 25% to 35% seen once, with 3.5% to 4% in the top ten. The sample belongs to a study of beta chain features in type 1 diabetes.

Specimen: central memory CD4+ T cells from blood. The sequence was obtained from a man aged 25 to 45 in good health. The chain recombines TRBV14 with TRBJ2-2; D perhaps matches TRBD2 (6 bases). CDR3 coding DNA: TGTGCCAGCAGCCCTGTTGGGGGGAGCCTGAACACCGGGGAGCTGTTTTTT. Its protein is CASSPVGGSLNTGELFF.